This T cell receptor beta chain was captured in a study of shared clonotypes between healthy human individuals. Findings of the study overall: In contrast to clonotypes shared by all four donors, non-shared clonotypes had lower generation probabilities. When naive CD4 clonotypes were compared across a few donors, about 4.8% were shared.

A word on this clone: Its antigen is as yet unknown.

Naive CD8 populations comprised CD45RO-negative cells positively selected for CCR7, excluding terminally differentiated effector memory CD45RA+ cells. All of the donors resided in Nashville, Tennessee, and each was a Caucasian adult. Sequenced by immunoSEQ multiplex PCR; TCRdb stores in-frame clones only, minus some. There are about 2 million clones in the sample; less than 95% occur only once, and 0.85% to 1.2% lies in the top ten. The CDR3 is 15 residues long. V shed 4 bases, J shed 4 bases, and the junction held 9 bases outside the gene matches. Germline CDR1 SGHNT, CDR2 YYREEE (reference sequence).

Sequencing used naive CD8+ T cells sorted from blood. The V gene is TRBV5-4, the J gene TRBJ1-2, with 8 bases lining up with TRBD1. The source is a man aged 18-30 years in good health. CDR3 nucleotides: TGTGCCAGCAGCCGAACGACAGGGGCTGGCTATGGCTACACCTTC. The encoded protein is CASSRTTGAGYGYTF.